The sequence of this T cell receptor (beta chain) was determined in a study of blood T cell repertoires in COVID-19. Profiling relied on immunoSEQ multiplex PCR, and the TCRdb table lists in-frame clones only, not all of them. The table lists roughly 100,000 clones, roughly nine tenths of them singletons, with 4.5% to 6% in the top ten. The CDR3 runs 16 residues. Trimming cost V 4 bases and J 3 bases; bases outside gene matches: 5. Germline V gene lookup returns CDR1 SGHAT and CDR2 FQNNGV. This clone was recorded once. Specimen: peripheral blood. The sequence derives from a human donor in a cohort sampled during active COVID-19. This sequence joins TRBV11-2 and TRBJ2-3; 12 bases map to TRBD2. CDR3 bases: TGTGCCAGCAGCTCCCTAGCGGGAGGGCTAACAGATACGCAGTATTTT. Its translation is CASSSLAGGLTDTQYF.